This T cell receptor (beta chain) was documented in a study of blood T cell repertoires in COVID-19. The wider study: Sites in the United States, Italy and Spain provided acute and convalescent COVID-19 samples. The analysed material was cDNA or gDNA that came from T cells, B-cell-depleted T cells, or PBMCs.

Ages ranged from about 18 to 89 years, with residence in under 25 US areas. From germline, CDR1 is SGDLS and CDR2 YYNGEE. The junction had 6 bases not matched to a gene; V was cut back by 4 bases and J by 1 base. CDR3 size: 16 residues. In the study's own analysis: Scientists estimated how many nucleated cells there were by amplifying reference gene primers. Here immunoSEQ multiplex PCR was the method, and the copy in TCRdb shows in-frame clones only, minus some. V, J and clone size derive from that table, while D and trimming were established from the DNA sequence. The sample records 300,000 to 350,000 clones, around 87% being singletons.

This chain links TRBV9 with TRBJ2-1, with 9 bases lining up with TRBD1. The TCR sequence derives from a woman between 18 and 29 years old with acute COVID-19. The sequenced sample was PBMCs or T cells enriched from blood (not recorded which). CDR3 bases: TGTGCCAGCAGCACAGATGGACAGGGGTCCTACAATGAGCAGTTCTTC. Translation: CASSTDGQGSYNEQFF.